A selection of T cell receptor beta chains follows, all from one sample in a study of beta chain features in type 1 diabetes. Clones were sequenced by immunoSEQ multiplex PCR, and TCRdb holds only the in-frame ones, with some missing. Of approximately 40,000 clones listed, about half are singletons. The specimen sequenced was stem cell memory CD4+ T cells from blood. The receptors here all came from a woman in her 30s in good health. Both conserved end residues are part of each CDR3. Each record gives: clone size, D gene, J gene, V gene, CDR3 protein. The D gene is left open where the match is weak. Size values are once, few and many counts, or a class for expanded clones, and some rows have none.

clone size: few
D gene: TRBD1
J gene: TRBJ2-2
V gene: TRBV5-6
CDR3 protein: CASSIRQGTGTGELFF

clone size: few
D gene: .
J gene: TRBJ2-7
V gene: TRBV7-2
CDR3 protein: CASSFSPRTRDPQQYF

clone size: .
D gene: TRBD2
J gene: TRBJ2-7
V gene: TRBV6-6
CDR3 protein: CASSRAGVGEQYF

clone size: .
D gene: .
J gene: TRBJ1-4
V gene: TRBV4-2
CDR3 protein: CASSQHGAGEKLFF

clone size: .
D gene: TRBD2
J gene: TRBJ2-7
V gene: TRBV2
CDR3 protein: CASKSSGTSYEQYF

clone size: few
D gene: TRBD2
J gene: TRBJ2-7
V gene: TRBV4-3
CDR3 protein: CASSQVAGATYEQYF

clone size: few
D gene: TRBD1
J gene: TRBJ2-5
V gene: TRBV29-1
CDR3 protein: CSVGDRVGQETQYF

clone size: few
D gene: TRBD2
J gene: TRBJ2-2
V gene: TRBV11-2
CDR3 protein: CASSLVASGNTGELFF

clone size: .
D gene: .
J gene: TRBJ2-7
V gene: TRBV7-2
CDR3 protein: CASSLVPDRRLHEQYF

clone size: .
D gene: TRBD1
J gene: TRBJ1-6
V gene: TRBV28
CDR3 protein: CASRYGTASSYNSPLHF

clone size: .
D gene: .
J gene: TRBJ1-1
V gene: TRBV2
CDR3 protein: CASSEGSIRDTEAFF

clone size: once
D gene: TRBD2
J gene: TRBJ2-2
V gene: TRBV7-9
CDR3 protein: CASKGSGAYGELFF

clone size: .
D gene: .
J gene: TRBJ2-7
V gene: TRBV10-3
CDR3 protein: CAIRAPSRYEQYF

clone size: .
D gene: .
J gene: TRBJ2-3
V gene: TRBV11-1
CDR3 protein: CASSLAGVTQYF

clone size: .
D gene: TRBD2
J gene: TRBJ2-7
V gene: TRBV14
CDR3 protein: CASSPRIAGEQYF

clone size: few
D gene: .
J gene: TRBJ2-7
V gene: TRBV2
CDR3 protein: CASSPPTPRTHHRSYVEQYF

clone size: many
D gene: TRBD2
J gene: TRBJ2-7
V gene: TRBV7-2
CDR3 protein: CASSLGLAGSDEQYF

clone size: few
D gene: .
J gene: TRBJ2-1
V gene: TRBV5-6
CDR3 protein: CASSKQTGYNEQFF

clone size: .
D gene: .
J gene: TRBJ2-7
V gene: TRBV28
CDR3 protein: CASSLRGISYEQYF

clone size: .
D gene: TRBD1
J gene: TRBJ2-7
V gene: TRBV7-9
CDR3 protein: CAVRDRGDEQYF

clone size: few
D gene: TRBD2
J gene: TRBJ2-1
V gene: TRBV10-2
CDR3 protein: CASSEAGGRYNEQFF

clone size: .
D gene: TRBD1
J gene: TRBJ2-3
V gene: TRBV18
CDR3 protein: CASSLPTGTDTQYF